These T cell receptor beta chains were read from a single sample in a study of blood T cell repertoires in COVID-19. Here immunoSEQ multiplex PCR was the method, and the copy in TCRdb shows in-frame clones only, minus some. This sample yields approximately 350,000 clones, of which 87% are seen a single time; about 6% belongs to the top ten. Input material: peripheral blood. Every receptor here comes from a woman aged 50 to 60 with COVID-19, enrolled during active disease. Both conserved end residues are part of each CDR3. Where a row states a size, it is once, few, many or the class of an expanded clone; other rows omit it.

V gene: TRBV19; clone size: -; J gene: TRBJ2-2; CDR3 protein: CASSTQTGGKRAGELFF
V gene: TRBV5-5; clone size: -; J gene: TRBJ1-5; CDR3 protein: CASRGAGNQPQHF
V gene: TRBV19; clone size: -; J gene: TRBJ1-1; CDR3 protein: CASTPLGGNTEAFF
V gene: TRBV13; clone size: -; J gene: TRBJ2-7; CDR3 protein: CASSLTGTSLYEQYF
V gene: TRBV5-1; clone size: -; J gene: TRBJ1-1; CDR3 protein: CASSATRPGGLGTEAFF
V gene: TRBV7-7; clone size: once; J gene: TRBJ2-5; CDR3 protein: CASSPAPLRQETQYF
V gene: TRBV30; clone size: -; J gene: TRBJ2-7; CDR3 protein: CAWSAASGRGGTYEQYF
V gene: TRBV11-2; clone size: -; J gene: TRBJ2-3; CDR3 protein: CASSLGLAISTDTQYF
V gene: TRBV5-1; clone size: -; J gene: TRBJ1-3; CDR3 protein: CASSLGTGTGLSGNTIYF
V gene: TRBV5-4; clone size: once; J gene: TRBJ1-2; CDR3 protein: CASSLHWEANYGYTF
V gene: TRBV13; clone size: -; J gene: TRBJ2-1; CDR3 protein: CASSLGLAGYNEQFF
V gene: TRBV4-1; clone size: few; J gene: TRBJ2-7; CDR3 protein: CASSQERLAGGPPYEQYF
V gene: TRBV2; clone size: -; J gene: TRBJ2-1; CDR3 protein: CASSEEGDYHNEQFF
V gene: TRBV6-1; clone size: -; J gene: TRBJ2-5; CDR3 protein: CASSEVPSGRETQYF
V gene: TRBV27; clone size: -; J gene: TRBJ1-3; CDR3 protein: CASGALRTGGYTIYF
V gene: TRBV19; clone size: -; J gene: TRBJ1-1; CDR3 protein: CASSISGNTEAFF
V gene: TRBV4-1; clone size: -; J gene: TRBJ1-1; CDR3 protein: CASSQAEQGYTEAFF
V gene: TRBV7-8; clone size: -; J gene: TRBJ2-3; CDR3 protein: CASSHQAGVKDTQYF
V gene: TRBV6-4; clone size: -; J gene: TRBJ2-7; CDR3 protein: CASSDRSSWTSGRVYISYEQYF
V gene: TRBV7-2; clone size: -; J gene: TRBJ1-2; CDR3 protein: CASSPTPGTLLNYGYTF
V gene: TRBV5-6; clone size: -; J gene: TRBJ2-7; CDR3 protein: CASSFLAGGVYEQYF
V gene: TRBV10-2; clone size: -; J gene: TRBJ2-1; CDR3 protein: CASSESQLAGRNEQFF
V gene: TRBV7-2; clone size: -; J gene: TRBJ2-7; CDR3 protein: CASSTRSTGQPGTTYEQYF
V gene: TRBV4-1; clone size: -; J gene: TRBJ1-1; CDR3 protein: CASSLAGQGNTEAFF
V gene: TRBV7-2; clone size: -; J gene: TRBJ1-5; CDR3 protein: CASSFLWEGVNQPQHF
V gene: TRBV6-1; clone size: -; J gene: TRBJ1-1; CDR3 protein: CASSERQGEAFF
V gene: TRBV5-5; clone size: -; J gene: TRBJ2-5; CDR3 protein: CANDHTGGTKTRETQYF
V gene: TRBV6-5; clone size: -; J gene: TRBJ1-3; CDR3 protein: CASSGVPSGNTIYF
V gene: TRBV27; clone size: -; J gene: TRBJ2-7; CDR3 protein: CASSPRPGLADYEQYF
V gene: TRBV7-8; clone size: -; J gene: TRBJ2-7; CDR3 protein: CASRRLAGIEAYEQYF
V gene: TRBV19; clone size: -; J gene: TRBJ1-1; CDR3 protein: CASSISVNTEAFF
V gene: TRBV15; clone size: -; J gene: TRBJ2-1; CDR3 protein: CATSRETLRTVNRYNEQFF
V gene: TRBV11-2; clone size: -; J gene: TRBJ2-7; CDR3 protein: CASSSGSGRGYEQYF
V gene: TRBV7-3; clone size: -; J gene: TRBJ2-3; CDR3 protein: CASSSGTSGRSDTQYF
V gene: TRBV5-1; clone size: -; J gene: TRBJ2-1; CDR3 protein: CASSLASSYNEQFF